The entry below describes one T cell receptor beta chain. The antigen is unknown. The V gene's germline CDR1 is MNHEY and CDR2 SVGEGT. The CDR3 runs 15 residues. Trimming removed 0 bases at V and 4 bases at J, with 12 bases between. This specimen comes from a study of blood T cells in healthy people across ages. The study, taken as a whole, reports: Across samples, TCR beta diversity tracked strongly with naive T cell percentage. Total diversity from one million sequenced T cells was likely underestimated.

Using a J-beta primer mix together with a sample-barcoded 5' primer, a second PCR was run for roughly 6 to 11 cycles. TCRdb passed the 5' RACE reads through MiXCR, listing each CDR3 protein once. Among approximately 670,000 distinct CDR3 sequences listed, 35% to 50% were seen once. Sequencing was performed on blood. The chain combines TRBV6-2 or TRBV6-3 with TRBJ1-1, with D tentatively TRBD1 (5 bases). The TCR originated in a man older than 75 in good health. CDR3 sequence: CASSYSRQRITEAFF. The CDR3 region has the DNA TGTGCCAGCAGTTACTCTCGACAGAGAATCACTGAAGCTTTCTTT.